This TCR beta chain stems from a study of a mutant IDH1 vaccine in newly diagnosed glioma. Time point here: week 47, end of study. The study gave 300 ug of mutant IDH1 20-mer peptide per vaccine dose, with topical imiquimod. This clone was observed a handful of times. The antigen remains undetermined. Profiling relied on immunoSEQ multiplex PCR, and the TCRdb table lists in-frame clones only, not all of them. Among 40,000 or so clones, roughly 80% were seen once, and the ten largest hold around a sixth. The CDR3 runs 15 residues. Per the germline V gene, CDR1 is SGDLS and CDR2 is YYNGEE. V dropped 0 bases and J dropped 5 bases, with 11 bases sitting between them.

The material was PBMCs, obtained from a glioma patient whose treatment included an IDH1 peptide vaccine. The chain has TRBV9 and TRBJ1-4; D is unclear. The receptor was derived from a man younger than 35 with glioma. Some clones in this sample may be carry-over from other donors' samples. CDR3 in DNA: TGTGCCAGCAGCGTAGCAACAGACTTCAATGAAAAACTGTTTTTT. It is translated as CASSVATDFNEKLFF.